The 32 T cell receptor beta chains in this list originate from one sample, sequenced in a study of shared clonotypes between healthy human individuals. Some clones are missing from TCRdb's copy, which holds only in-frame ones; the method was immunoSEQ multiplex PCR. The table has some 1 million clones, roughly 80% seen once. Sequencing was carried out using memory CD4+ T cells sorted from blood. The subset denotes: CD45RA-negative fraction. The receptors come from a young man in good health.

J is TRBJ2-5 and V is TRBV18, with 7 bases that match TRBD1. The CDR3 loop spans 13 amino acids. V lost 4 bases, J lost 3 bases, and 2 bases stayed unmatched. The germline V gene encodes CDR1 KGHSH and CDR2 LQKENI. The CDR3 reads CASSRDSKETQYF. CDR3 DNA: TGTGCCAGCTCACGGGACAGTAAAGAGACCCAGTACTTC.

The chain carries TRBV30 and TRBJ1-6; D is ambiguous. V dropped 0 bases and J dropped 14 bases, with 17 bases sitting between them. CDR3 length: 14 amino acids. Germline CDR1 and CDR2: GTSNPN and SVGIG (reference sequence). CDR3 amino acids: CAWSVIGPPRSLHF. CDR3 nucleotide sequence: TGTGCCTGGAGTGTAATTGGACCGCCAAGGTCCCTCCACTTT.

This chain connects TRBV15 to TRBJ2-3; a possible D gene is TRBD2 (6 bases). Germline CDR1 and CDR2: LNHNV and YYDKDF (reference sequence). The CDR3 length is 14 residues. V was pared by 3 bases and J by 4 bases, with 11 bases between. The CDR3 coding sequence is TGTGCCACCAGCAGCGGAGGGCCGGCAGATACGCAGTATTTT. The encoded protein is CATSSGGPADTQYF.

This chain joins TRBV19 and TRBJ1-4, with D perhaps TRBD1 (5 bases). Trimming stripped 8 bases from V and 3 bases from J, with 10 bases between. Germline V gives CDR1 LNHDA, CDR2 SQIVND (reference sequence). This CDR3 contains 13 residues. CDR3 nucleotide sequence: TGTGCCAGTCAAAGGGGCGCTAATGAAAAACTGTTTTTT. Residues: CASQRGANEKLFF.

The CDR3 sequence is CATRGESNTEAFF. The CDR3, as DNA: TGTGCCACCCGGGGGGAATCGAACACTGAAGCTTTCTTT. The chain carries TRBV7-9 and TRBJ1-1; D is perhaps TRBD1 (5 bases). Trimming pared 10 bases from V and 1 base from J, leaving 13 bases between. CDR3 length: 13 amino acids. CDR1 SEHNR and CDR2 FQNEAQ come from the germline V gene (reference sequence).

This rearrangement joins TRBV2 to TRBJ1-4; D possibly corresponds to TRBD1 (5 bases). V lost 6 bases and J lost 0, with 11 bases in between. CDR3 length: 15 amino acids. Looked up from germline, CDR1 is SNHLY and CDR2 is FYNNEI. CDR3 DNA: TGTGCCAGCAGGGGAGGGACGGCAACTAATGAAAAACTGTTTTTT. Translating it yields CASRGGTATNEKLFF.

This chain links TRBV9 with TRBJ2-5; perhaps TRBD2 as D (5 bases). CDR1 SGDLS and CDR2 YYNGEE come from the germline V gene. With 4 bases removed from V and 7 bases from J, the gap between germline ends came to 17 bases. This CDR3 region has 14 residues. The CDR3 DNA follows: TGTGCCAGCAGCTCAAGGGAGATCAAGGCGACCCAGTACTTC. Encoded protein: CASSSREIKATQYF.

The CDR3 region is CASSQESSGEVGTGELFF. The CDR3 DNA reads TGCGCCAGCAGCCAAGAGAGCAGCGGGGAAGTGGGGACCGGGGAGCTGTTTTTT. The chain has TRBV4-1 and TRBJ2-2; TRBD2 matches at 7 bases. The CDR3 has 18 residues. V dropped 0 bases and J dropped 5; count of bases not matched to a gene: 12. Germline values: CDR1 MGHRA, CDR2 YSYEKL.

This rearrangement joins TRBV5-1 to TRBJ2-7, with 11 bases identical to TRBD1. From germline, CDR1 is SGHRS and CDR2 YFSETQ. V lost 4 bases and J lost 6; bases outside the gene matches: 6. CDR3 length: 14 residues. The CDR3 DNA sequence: TGCGCCAGCAGCCTCGGGACAGGGGGAGTCGAGCAGTACTTC. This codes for CASSLGTGGVEQYF.

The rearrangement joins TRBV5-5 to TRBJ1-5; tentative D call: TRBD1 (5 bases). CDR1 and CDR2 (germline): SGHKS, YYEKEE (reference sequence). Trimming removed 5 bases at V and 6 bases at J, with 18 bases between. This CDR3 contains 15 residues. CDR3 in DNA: TGTGCCAGCAGACTTAGCTGGGGCGACGGTCAGCCCCAGCATTTT. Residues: CASRLSWGDGQPQHF. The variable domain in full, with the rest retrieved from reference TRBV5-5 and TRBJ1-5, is DAGVTQSPTHLIKTRGQQVTLRCSPISGHKSVSWYQQVLGQGPQFIFQYYEKEERGRGNFPDRFSARQFPNYSSELNVNALLLGDSALYLCASRLSWGDGQPQHFGDGTRLSIL.

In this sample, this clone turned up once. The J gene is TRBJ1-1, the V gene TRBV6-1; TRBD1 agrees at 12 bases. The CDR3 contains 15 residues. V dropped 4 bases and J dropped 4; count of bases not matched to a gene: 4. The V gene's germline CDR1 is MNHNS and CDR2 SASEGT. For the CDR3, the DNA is TGTGCCAGCAGTGTGGGACAGGGGGCTTTCACTGAAGCTTTCTTT. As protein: CASSVGQGAFTEAFF.

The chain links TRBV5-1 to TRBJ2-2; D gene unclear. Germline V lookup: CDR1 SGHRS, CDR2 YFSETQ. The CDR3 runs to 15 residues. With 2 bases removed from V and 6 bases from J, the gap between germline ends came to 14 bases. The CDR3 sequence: CASSFATDSAGELFF. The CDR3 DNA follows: TGCGCCAGCAGCTTCGCCACAGACTCAGCCGGGGAGCTGTTTTTT.

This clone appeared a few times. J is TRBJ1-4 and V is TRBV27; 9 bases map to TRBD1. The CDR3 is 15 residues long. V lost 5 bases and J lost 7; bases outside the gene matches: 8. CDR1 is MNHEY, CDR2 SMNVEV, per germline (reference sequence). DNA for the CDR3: TGTGCCAGCAGTCCGCCACAGGGGGCCGGTGAAAAACTGTTTTTT. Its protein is CASSPPQGAGEKLFF.

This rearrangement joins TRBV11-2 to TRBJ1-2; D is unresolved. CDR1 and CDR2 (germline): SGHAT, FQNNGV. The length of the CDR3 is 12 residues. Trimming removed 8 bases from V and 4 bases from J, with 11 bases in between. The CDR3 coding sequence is TGTGCCAGCGGCGGAAGGGCCTATGGCTACACCTTC. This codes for CASGGRAYGYTF.

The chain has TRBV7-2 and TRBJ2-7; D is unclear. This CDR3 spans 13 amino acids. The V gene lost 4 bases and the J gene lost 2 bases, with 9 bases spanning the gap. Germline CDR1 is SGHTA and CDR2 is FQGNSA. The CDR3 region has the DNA TGTGCCAGCAGCTCCTCGCAGACCTACGAGCAGTACTTC. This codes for CASSSSQTYEQYF.

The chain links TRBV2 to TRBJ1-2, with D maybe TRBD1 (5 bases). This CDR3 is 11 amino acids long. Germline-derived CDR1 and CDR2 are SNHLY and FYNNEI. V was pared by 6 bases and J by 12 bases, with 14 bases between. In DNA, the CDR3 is TGTGCCAGCAGGAGGGACGGGATCAACACCTTC. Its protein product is CASRRDGINTF.

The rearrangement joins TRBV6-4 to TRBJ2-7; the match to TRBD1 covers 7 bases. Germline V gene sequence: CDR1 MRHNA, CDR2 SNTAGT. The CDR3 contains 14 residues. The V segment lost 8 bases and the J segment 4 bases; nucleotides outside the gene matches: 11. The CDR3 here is CASAGDSEFYEQYF. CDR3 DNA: TGTGCCAGCGCCGGGGACAGTGAATTTTACGAGCAGTACTTC.

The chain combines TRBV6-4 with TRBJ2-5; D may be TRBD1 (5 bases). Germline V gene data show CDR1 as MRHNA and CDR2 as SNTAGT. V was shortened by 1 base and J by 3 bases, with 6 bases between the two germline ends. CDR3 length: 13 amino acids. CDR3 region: CASSDLGEETQYF. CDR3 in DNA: TGTGCCAGCAGTGACTTAGGGGAAGAGACCCAGTACTTC.

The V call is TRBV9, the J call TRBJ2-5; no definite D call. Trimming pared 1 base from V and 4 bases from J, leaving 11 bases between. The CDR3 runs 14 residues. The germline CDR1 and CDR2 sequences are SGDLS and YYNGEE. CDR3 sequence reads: CASSVTPSGETQYF. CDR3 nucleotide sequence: TGTGCCAGCAGCGTAACTCCCAGTGGAGAGACCCAGTACTTC.

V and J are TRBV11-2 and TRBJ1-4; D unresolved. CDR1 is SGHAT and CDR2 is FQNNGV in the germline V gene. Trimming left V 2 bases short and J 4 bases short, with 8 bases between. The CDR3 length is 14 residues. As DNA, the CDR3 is TGTGCCAGCAGCTTATCCGGCCTTAATGAAAAACTGTTTTTT. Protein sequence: CASSLSGLNEKLFF.

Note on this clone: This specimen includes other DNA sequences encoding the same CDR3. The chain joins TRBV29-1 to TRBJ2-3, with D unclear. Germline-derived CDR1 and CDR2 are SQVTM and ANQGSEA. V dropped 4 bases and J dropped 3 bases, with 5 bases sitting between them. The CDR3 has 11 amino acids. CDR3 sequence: CSVGGTDTQYF. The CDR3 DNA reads TGCAGCGTTGGGGGAACAGATACGCAGTATTTT.

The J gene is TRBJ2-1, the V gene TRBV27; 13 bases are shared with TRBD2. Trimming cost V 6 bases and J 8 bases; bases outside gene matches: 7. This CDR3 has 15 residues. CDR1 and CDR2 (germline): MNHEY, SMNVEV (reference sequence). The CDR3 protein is CASRYGTSGAYEQFF. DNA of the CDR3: TGTGCCAGCAGGTACGGGACTAGCGGGGCCTATGAGCAGTTCTTC.

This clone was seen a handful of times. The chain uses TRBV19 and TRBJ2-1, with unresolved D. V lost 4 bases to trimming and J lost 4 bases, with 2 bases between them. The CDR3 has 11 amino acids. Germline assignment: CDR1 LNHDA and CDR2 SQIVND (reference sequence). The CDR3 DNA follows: TGTGCCAGTAGTAATTACAATGAGCAGTTCTTC. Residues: CASSNYNEQFF. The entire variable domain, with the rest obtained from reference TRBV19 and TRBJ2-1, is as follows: DGGITQSPKYLFRKEGQNVTLSCEQNLNHDAMYWYRQDPGQGLRLIYYSQIVNDFQKGDIAEGYSVSREKKESFPLTVTSAQKNPTAFYLCASSNYNEQFFGPGTRLTVL.

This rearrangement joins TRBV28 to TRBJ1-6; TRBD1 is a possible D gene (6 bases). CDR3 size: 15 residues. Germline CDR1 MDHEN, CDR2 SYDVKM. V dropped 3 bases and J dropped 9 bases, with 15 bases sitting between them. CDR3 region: CASSFPGQRTSPLHF. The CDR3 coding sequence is TGTGCCAGCAGTTTTCCCGGACAGCGTACTTCACCCCTCCACTTT.

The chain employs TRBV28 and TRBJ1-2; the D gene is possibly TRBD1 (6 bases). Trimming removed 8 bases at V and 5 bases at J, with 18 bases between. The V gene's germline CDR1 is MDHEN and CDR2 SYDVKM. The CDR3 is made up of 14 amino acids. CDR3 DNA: TGTGCCAGCTACACTTCCGGACAGATTTATGGCTACACCTTC. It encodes CASYTSGQIYGYTF.

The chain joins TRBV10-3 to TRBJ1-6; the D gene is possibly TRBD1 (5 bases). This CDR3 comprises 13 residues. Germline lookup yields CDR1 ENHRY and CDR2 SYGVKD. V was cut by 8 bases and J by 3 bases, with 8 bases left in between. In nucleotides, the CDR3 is TGTGCCATCTACCAGGGCTATAATTCACCCCTCCACTTT. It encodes CAIYQGYNSPLHF.

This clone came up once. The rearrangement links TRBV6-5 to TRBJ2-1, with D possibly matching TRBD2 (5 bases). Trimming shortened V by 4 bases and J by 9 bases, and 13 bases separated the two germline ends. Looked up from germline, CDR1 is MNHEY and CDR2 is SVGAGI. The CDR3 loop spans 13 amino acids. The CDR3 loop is CASSSFPEGEQFF. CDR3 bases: TGTGCCAGCAGTTCTTTCCCCGAGGGTGAGCAGTTCTTC.

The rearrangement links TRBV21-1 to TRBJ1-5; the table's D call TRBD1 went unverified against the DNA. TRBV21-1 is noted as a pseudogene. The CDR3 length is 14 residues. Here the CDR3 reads CASSPRQYNQPQHF. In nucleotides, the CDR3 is TGTGCCAGCAGCCCTCGACAGTACAATCAGCCCCAGCATTTT.

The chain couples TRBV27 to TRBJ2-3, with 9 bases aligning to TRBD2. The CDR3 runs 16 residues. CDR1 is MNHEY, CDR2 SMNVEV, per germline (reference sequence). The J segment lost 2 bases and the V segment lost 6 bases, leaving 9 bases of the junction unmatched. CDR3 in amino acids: CASRQRGAGATDTQYF. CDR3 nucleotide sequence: TGTGCCAGCAGGCAGCGGGGGGCGGGGGCCACAGATACGCAGTATTTT.

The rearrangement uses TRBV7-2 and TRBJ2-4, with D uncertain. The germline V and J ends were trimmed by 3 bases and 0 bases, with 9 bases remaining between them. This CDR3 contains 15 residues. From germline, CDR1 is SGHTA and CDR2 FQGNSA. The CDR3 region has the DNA TGTGCCAGCAGCTTGTGGAACTTAGCCAAAAACATTCAGTACTTC. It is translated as CASSLWNLAKNIQYF.

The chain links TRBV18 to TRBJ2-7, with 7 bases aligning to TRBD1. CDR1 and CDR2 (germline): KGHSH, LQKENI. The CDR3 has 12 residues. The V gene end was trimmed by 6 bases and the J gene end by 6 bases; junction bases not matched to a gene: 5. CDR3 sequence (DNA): TGTGCCAGCTCGCAACAGGGGTCCGAGCAGTACTTC. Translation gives CASSQQGSEQYF.

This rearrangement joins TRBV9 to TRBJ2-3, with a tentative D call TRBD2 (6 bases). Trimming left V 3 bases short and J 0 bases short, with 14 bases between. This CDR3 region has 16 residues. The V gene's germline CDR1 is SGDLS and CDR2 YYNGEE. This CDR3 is CASSAMGGTSTDTQYF. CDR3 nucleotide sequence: TGTGCCAGCAGCGCTATGGGCGGGACTAGCACAGATACGCAGTATTTT.